This TCR beta chain was sequenced for a study of OX40 agonist ivuxolimab in advanced cancers. The germline CDR1 and CDR2 sequences are SGHNT and YENEEA. The CDR3 runs to 14 residues. Trimming took off 2 bases at V and 5 bases at J, with 11 bases between the two ends. Clones were read by immunoSEQ multiplex PCR, and TCRdb kept only the in-frame ones, dropping some. The profile shows about 88,000 clones, around nine tenths of them singletons. The input for sequencing was CD4+ or CD8+ T cells sorted from blood, taken in a trial of the OX40 agonist ivuxolimab. This TCR was recovered from an adult with an advanced solid tumor such as melanoma, head and neck, liver or kidney cancer. This rearrangement joins TRBV11-3 to TRBJ2-3; tentative D call: TRBD1 (6 bases). The CDR3: CASSLRGRGDTQYF. In DNA, the CDR3 is TGTGCCAGCAGCTTACGTGGCAGGGGAGATACGCAGTATTTT. Looking up the rest from reference TRBV11-3 and TRBJ2-3 gives the full variable domain: EAGVVQSPRYKIIEKKQPVAFWCNPISGHNTLYWYLQNLGQGPELLIRYENEEAVDDSQLPKDRFSAERLKGVDSTLKIQPAELGDSAVYLCASSLRGRGDTQYFGPGTRLTVL.